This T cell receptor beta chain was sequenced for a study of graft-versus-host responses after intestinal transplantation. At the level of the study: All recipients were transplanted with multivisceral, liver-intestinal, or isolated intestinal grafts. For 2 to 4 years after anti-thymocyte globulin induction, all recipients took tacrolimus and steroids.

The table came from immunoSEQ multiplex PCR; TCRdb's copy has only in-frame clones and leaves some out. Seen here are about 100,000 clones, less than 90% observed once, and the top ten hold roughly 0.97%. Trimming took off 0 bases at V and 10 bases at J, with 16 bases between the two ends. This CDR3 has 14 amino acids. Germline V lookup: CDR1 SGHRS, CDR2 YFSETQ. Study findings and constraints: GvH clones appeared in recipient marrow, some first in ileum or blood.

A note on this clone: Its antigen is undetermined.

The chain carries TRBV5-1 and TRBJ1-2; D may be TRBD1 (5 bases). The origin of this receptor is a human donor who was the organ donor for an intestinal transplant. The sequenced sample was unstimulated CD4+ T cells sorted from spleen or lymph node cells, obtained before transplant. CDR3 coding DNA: TGCGCCAGCAGCTTGGCCCAAGGAATGGGACCCTACACCTTC. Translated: CASSLAQGMGPYTF.